The next 28 T cell receptor beta chains were all read from a single sample in a study of blood T cell repertoires in COVID-19. The repertoire was sequenced with immunoSEQ multiplex PCR; TCRdb's copy has only in-frame clones and lacks some. The sample records tens of thousands of clones, more than 80% being singletons. Sequenced sample: peripheral blood. These TCRs come from a woman aged 70-85 years with acute or convalescent COVID-19.

A single count supports this clone. The J gene is TRBJ2-1, the V gene TRBV6-6; D perhaps matches TRBD2 (6 bases). The CDR3 has 15 residues. In germline, CDR1 is MNHNY, CDR2 SVGAGI (reference sequence). The ends were cut back, 6 bases at V and 2 bases at J, with 14 bases in the middle. The CDR3 sequence is CASSPPGGTYNEQFF. In DNA form, the CDR3 reads TGTGCCAGCAGCCCTCCCGGCGGGACCTACAATGAGCAGTTCTTC.

V gene TRBV15 combines with J gene TRBJ1-3; no firm D call. Germline V gene sequence: CDR1 LNHNV, CDR2 YYDKDF (reference sequence). The CDR3 has 13 residues. The V end lost 7 bases, the J end lost 0 bases, and 7 bases lay between the germline ends. The CDR3 bases are TGTGCCACCAAGATAGTCTCTGGAAACACCATATATTTT. Protein: CATKIVSGNTIYF.

The V call is TRBV4-1, the J call TRBJ1-6; no clear D gene. Deletions cut 6 bases from V and 9 bases from J, with 15 bases between. The CDR3 sequence is 14 residues long. Per germline, CDR1 MGHRA and CDR2 YSYEKL. CDR3 in DNA: TGCGCCAGCAGAAGTAGGAGGGTGTTTTCACCCCTCCACTTT. Its translation: CASRSRRVFSPLHF.

The chain is built from TRBV9 and TRBJ2-7; D possibly corresponds to TRBD2 (6 bases). Per the germline V gene, CDR1 is SGDLS and CDR2 is YYNGEE. V shed 3 bases and J shed 10 bases, with 17 bases lying between them. CDR3 length: 13 amino acids. In nucleotides, the CDR3 is TGTGCCAGCAGCGCGGGCGGGGCTTCCCTTCAGTACTTC. It yields the protein CASSAGGASLQYF.

This chain joins TRBV5-1 and TRBJ2-1; 11 positions match TRBD2. Germline CDR1 SGHRS, CDR2 YFSETQ. This CDR3 has 15 amino acids. V gave up 6 bases and J gave up 3 bases; unmatched junction bases: 5. CDR3 protein: CASTNGTSGYNEQFF. CDR3 bases: TGCGCCAGCACCAACGGGACTAGCGGCTACAATGAGCAGTTCTTC. The full variable domain, completed using reference TRBV5-1 and TRBJ2-1, is KAGVTQTPRYLIKTRGQQVTLSCSPISGHRSVSWYQQTPGQGLQFLFEYFSETQRNKGNFPGRFSGRQFSNSRSEMNVSTLELGDSALYLCASTNGTSGYNEQFFGPGTRLTVL.

This chain connects TRBV7-9 to TRBJ1-1; D is unresolved. This CDR3 is 12 amino acids long. Germline CDR1 and CDR2: SEHNR and FQNEAQ (reference sequence). V was trimmed by 5 bases and J by 0 bases, leaving 4 bases between them. This CDR3 is CASSRMNTEAFF. CDR3 coding DNA: TGTGCCAGCAGCCGTATGAACACTGAAGCTTTCTTT.

The V gene is TRBV12-3 or TRBV12-4, the J gene TRBJ2-7; maybe TRBD2 (6 bases). With 4 bases removed from V and 5 bases from J, the gap between germline ends came to 12 bases. The CDR3 runs 13 residues. CDR3: CASSSGLYDEQYF. The CDR3 DNA is TGTGCCAGCAGTTCGGGACTTTACGACGAGCAGTACTTC.

This clone came up a few times. This chain links TRBV4-1 with TRBJ2-1; TRBD2 agrees at 14 bases. J gave up 5 bases and V 1 base, and 4 bases lay outside the gene matches. Germline V gives CDR1 MGHRA, CDR2 YSYEKL. The CDR3 extends over 17 amino acids. The CDR3 DNA is TGCGCCAGCAGCCAAGGGACTAGCGGGAGGTACGACAATGAGCAGTTCTTC. Translated: CASSQGTSGRYDNEQFF.

The chain carries TRBV28 and TRBJ1-1; D possibly corresponds to TRBD1 (5 bases). Trimming stripped 6 bases from V and 2 bases from J, with 13 bases between. Per germline, CDR1 MDHEN and CDR2 SYDVKM. This CDR3 is built from 14 residues. CDR3 in DNA: TGTGCCAGCAGCTCAGGGCTTATCAACACTGAAGCTTTCTTT. Encoded protein: CASSSGLINTEAFF. The full variable domain, with the rest looked up from reference TRBV28 and TRBJ1-1, is DVKVTQSSRYLVKRTGEKVFLECVQDMDHENMFWYRQDPGLGLRLIYFSYDVKMKEKGDIPEGYSVSREKKERFSLILESASTNQTSMYLCASSSGLINTEAFFGQGTRLTVV.

This clone was seen just once. The chain employs TRBV2 and TRBJ2-1, with 14 bases matching TRBD2. The CDR3 totals 15 residues. From germline, CDR1 is SNHLY and CDR2 FYNNEI. The V segment lost 6 bases and the J segment 8 bases; nucleotides outside the gene matches: 6. The CDR3 DNA sequence: TGTGCCAGCAGCGATCCGGGACTAGCGGGAGATGAGCAGTTCTTC. It is translated as CASSDPGLAGDEQFF.

This chain joins TRBV30 and TRBJ2-2; a possible D gene is TRBD2 (6 bases). The CDR3 length is 13 residues. With 0 bases removed from V and 8 bases from J, the gap between germline ends came to 10 bases. The germline V gene encodes CDR1 GTSNPN and CDR2 SVGIG (reference sequence). In nucleotides, the CDR3 is TGTGCCTGGAGTGTTATTAGCGGAGGGGAGCTGTTTTTT. Residues: CAWSVISGGELFF.

This chain uses TRBV28 with TRBJ1-2; 7 positions agree with TRBD1. The germline V gene has CDR1 MDHEN and CDR2 SYDVKM. This CDR3 has 13 residues. The V and J ends lost 3 bases and 10 bases, in that order; junction bases with no gene match: 8. Written as DNA, the CDR3 is TGTGCCAGCAGTTTGCCTCGACAGGGTACCTACACCTTC. Amino acids: CASSLPRQGTYTF.

This sequence joins TRBV28 and TRBJ2-7; 12 bases are a match to TRBD2. CDR1 and CDR2 (germline): MDHEN, SYDVKM. With 6 bases clipped from V and 7 bases from J, the junction kept 16 bases outside the gene matches. This CDR3 contains 17 residues. In nucleotides, the CDR3 is TGTGCCAGCAGCTCCCTCCCCGGGACTAGCGGGTACCTGGAGCAGTACTTC. Its protein product is CASSSLPGTSGYLEQYF.

The V and J genes are TRBV6-5 and TRBJ1-4; maybe TRBD1 (5 bases). This CDR3 contains 14 residues. Trimming left V 6 bases short and J 2 bases short, with 10 bases between. The germline V gene has CDR1 MNHEY and CDR2 SVGAGI. CDR3: CASRSRQTNEKLFF. The CDR3 coding sequence is TGTGCCAGCAGGTCCAGACAGACTAATGAAAAACTGTTTTTT.

V and J are TRBV28 and TRBJ2-7; 7 nucleotides match TRBD2. J was trimmed by 4 bases and V by 2 bases; bases with no gene match: 8. Germline lookup yields CDR1 MDHEN and CDR2 SYDVKM. The CDR3 runs to 15 residues. CDR3 nucleotide sequence: TGTGCCAGCAGTTTAGGCGGGAGTGGGATTTACGAGCAGTACTTC. This translates into CASSLGGSGIYEQYF.

The sample holds one count of this clone. The chain recombines TRBV6-1 with TRBJ1-5; D is undetermined. The CDR3 length is 11 residues. V lost 3 bases to trimming and J lost 16 bases, with 13 bases between them. In germline, CDR1 is MNHNS, CDR2 SASEGT. The CDR3 is CASSERDISHF. CDR3 sequence (DNA): TGTGCCAGCAGTGAGCGTGACATTAGTCATTTT.

The CDR3 is CASSQATGVGANYGYTF. In nucleotides, the CDR3 is TGCGCCAGCAGCCAAGCTACCGGGGTTGGTGCTAACTATGGCTACACCTTC. The chain combines TRBV4-1 with TRBJ1-2; D is ambiguous. With 1 base removed from V and 0 bases from J, the gap between germline ends came to 15 bases. The length of the CDR3 is 17 residues. In germline, CDR1 is MGHRA, CDR2 YSYEKL.

The chain is built from TRBV7-6 and TRBJ2-7; D may be TRBD2 (6 bases). V dropped 2 bases and J dropped 2 bases, with 13 bases sitting between them. The CDR3 is 15 residues long. Germline V gives CDR1 SGHVS, CDR2 FNYEAQ. This CDR3 is CASSLRGGGTYEQYF. In DNA, the CDR3 is TGTGCCAGCAGCTTAAGAGGCGGCGGGACCTACGAGCAGTACTTC.

The chain joins TRBV11-2 to TRBJ2-5, with 9 bases that match TRBD2. The germline gives CDR1 SGHAT, CDR2 FQNNGV. V shed 1 base, J shed 4 bases, and the junction held 16 bases outside the gene matches. The CDR3 totals 19 residues. The CDR3 sequence is CASSLGVRGVAGVGETQYF. The CDR3 nucleotides are TGTGCCAGCAGCTTAGGGGTCCGGGGGGTAGCGGGAGTCGGAGAGACCCAGTACTTC.

The chain uses TRBV27 and TRBJ2-7; 7 positions match TRBD1. The CDR3 is 14 amino acids. Germline V gene data show CDR1 as MNHEY and CDR2 as SMNVEV (reference sequence). V shed 5 bases, J shed 7 bases, and the junction held 11 bases outside the gene matches. CDR3 region: CASSPLDRVGEQYF. The CDR3 DNA sequence: TGTGCCAGCAGTCCATTAGACAGGGTGGGAGAGCAGTACTTC.

This chain uses TRBV6-5 with TRBJ1-2; D not certain. The CDR3 length is 14 residues. Germline lookup yields CDR1 MNHEY and CDR2 SVGAGI. V lost 8 bases to trimming and J lost 8 bases, with 21 bases between them. In DNA, the CDR3 is TGTGCCAGCTCTCCGAACGTCGTTCAACGGGGCTACACCTTC. This encodes CASSPNVVQRGYTF.

This clone is a singleton in its sample. This chain uses TRBV4-1 with TRBJ2-7; TRBD2 aligns across 16 bases. Germline V lookup: CDR1 MGHRA, CDR2 YSYEKL. V shed 0 bases, J shed 2 bases, and the junction held 10 bases outside the gene matches. The CDR3 length is 20 residues. The CDR3 nucleotides are TGCGCCAGCAGCCAAGATAGCGGGACTAGCGGGAGGGCCGGTCCCTACGAGCAGTACTTC. This sequence encodes CASSQDSGTSGRAGPYEQYF.

The chain uses TRBV5-1 and TRBJ2-1, with 8 nucleotides matching TRBD2. Germline CDR1 and CDR2: SGHRS and YFSETQ. Unmatched junction bases numbered 3, after V lost 0 bases and J lost 4 bases. The CDR3 sequence is 15 residues long. CDR3 DNA: TGCGCCAGCAGCTTGGGAAGCGGGGGATACAATGAGCAGTTCTTC. Its translation: CASSLGSGGYNEQFF.

The V gene is TRBV7-8, the J gene TRBJ2-7; 8 nucleotides agree with TRBD1. V lost 1 base, J lost 3 bases, and 2 bases stayed unmatched. Germline lookup yields CDR1 SGHVS and CDR2 FQNEAQ. The CDR3 is 14 residues long. DNA of the CDR3: TGTGCCAGCAGCTTAGTACAGGGGGTCTACGAGCAGTACTTC. Translated: CASSLVQGVYEQYF.

This clone was detected only a few times. The chain employs TRBV12-3 or TRBV12-4 and TRBJ2-3, with D perhaps matching TRBD1 (6 bases). The length of the CDR3 is 13 residues. Between the trimmed V and J ends, which lost 6 bases and 6 bases, there was a span of 13 bases. The CDR3 spells CASRYQGSDTQYF. The CDR3 bases are TGTGCCAGCAGGTACCAGGGGAGCGATACGCAGTATTTT.

The chain carries TRBV27 and TRBJ1-1, with 9 bases lining up with TRBD1. V shed 5 bases and J 1 base; nucleotides not matched to a gene: 14. CDR3 length: 18 residues. The germline CDR1 and CDR2 sequences are MNHEY and SMNVEV (reference sequence). The CDR3 protein is CASSGFTGTGTWNTEAFF. CDR3 DNA: TGTGCCAGCAGTGGCTTCACCGGGACAGGGACGTGGAACACTGAAGCTTTCTTT.

V gene TRBV5-1 combines with J gene TRBJ2-6; 9 nucleotides align to TRBD1. Trimming took 8 bases from V and 1 from J; bases not matched to a gene: 16. Germline lookup yields CDR1 SGHRS and CDR2 YFSETQ. The CDR3 runs 19 residues. CDR3 residues: CASSHGPGQGSSGANVLTF. For the CDR3, the DNA is TGCGCCAGTTCTCACGGCCCGGGACAGGGTTCGTCTGGGGCCAACGTCCTGACTTTC.

This sequence joins TRBV5-4 and TRBJ1-2; no clear D. This CDR3 has 15 amino acids. V lost 4 bases and J lost 4, with 17 bases in between. The V gene's germline CDR1 is SGHNT and CDR2 YYREEE (reference sequence). In DNA form, the CDR3 reads TGTGCCAGCAGCCACCGGGCCCCTCTAGCCTATGGCTACACCTTC. Protein sequence: CASSHRAPLAYGYTF.